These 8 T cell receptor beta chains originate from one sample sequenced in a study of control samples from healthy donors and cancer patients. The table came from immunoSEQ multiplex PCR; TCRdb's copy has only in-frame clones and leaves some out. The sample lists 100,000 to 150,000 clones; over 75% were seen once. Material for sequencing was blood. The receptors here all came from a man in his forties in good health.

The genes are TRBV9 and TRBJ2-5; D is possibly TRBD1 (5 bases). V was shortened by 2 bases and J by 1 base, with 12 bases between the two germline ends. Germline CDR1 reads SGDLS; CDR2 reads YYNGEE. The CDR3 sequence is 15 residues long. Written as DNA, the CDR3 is TGTGCCAGCAGCGTGTCAGGGTTTAGCCAAGAGACCCAGTACTTC. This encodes CASSVSGFSQETQYF.

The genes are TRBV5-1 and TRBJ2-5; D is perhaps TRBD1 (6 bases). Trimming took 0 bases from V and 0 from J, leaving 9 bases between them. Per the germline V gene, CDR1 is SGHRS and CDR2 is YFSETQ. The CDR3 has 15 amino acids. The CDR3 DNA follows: TGCGCCAGCAGCTTGGTCCAGGGGAACCAAGAGACCCAGTACTTC. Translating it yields CASSLVQGNQETQYF.

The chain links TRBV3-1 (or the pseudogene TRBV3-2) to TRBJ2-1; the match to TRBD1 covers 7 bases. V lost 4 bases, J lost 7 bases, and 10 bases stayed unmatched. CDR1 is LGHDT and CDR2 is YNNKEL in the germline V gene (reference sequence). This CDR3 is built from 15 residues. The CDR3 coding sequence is TGTGCCAGCAGCCTCAGACAGGGACGCGTTAATGAGCAGTTCTTC. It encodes CASSLRQGRVNEQFF.

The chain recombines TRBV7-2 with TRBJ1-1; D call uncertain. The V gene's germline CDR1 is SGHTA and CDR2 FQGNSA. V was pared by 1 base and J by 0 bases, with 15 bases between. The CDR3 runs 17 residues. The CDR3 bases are TGTGCCAGCAGCTTAGATTATAGTGGACGGATGAACACTGAAGCTTTCTTT. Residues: CASSLDYSGRMNTEAFF.

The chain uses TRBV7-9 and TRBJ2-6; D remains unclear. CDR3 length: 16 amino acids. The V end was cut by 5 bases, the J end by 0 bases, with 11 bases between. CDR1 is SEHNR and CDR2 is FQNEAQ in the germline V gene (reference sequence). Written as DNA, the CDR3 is TGTGCCAGCAGCCCACTTGGTCTCTCTGGGGCCAACGTCCTGACTTTC. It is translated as CASSPLGLSGANVLTF.

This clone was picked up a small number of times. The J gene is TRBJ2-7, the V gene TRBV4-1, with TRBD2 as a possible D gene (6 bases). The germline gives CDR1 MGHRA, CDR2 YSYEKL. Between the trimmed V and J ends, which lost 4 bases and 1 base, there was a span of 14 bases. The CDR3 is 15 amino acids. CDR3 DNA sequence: TGCGCCAGCAGCCGACGGGACTTACTATCCTACGAGCAGTACTTC. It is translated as CASSRRDLLSYEQYF.

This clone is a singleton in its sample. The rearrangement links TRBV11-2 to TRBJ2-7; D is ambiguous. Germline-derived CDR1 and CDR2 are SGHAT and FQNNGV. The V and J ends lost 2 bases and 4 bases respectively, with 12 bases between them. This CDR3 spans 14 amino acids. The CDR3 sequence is CASSLSWEGYEQYF. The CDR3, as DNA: TGTGCCAGCAGCTTAAGTTGGGAAGGATACGAGCAGTACTTC. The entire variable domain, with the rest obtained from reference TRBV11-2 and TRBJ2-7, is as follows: EAGVAQSPRYKIIEKRQSVAFWCNPISGHATLYWYQQILGQGPKLLIQFQNNGVVDDSQLPKDRFSAERLKGVDSTLKIQPAKLEDSAVYLCASSLSWEGYEQYFGPGTRLTVT.

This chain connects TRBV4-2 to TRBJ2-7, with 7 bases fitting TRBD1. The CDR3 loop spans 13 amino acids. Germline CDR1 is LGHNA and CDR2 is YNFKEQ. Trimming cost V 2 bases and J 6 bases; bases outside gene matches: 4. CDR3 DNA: TGTGCCAGCAGCCAAAACAGGGGCGGCGAGCAGTACTTC. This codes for CASSQNRGGEQYF.